Following are 4 T cell receptor beta chains from one sample sequenced in a study of regulatory T cells in long-lasting Graves disease. The sample's time point: newly diagnosed GD, antithyroid drugs for less than 3 months. Making the TCR library involved RNA that had been extracted from PBMCs. Researchers made TCR beta libraries by using iRepertoire HTBI primers and running Arm-PCR on CDR3 regions. TCRdb re-analysed the multiplex PCR reads in MiXCR, keeping a single row per CDR3 protein. The repertoire holds 450,000 to 500,000 distinct CDR3 sequences, roughly 16% seen once, with over 9% in the top ten. The sample also formed part of further work on T cells in Graves' hyperthyroidism and ophthalmopathy.

Specimen: peripheral blood mononuclear cells (PBMCs), collected at new diagnosis, from a patient treated with antithyroid drugs. All receptors derive from a man aged 35-49 years with Graves disease.

This clonotype appeared many times. The rearrangement uses TRBV2 and TRBJ1-1; D is uncertain. The CDR3 consists of 16 residues. In germline, CDR1 is SNHLY, CDR2 FYNNEI. Trimming left V 6 bases short and J 5 bases short, with 22 bases between. The CDR3 bases are TGTGCCAGCAGCGATTTGTCCGGGCCCAGTGGAACTGAAGCTTTCTTT. Amino acid sequence: CASSDLSGPSGTEAFF. The variable domain in full, with the rest retrieved from reference TRBV2 and TRBJ1-1, is EPEVTQTPSHQVTQMGQEVILRCVPISNHLYFYWYRQILGQKVEFLVSFYNNEISEKSEIFDDQFSVERPDGSNFTLKIRSTKLEDSAMYFCASSDLSGPSGTEAFFGQGTRLTVV.

This clonotype has at least ten counts. This sequence joins TRBV5-4 and TRBJ2-1, with D unclear. Trimming cost V 0 bases and J 6 bases, with 10 bases left between them. The CDR3 has 14 residues. Germline V CDR1 and CDR2: SGHNT, YYREEE (reference sequence). CDR3 in amino acids: CASSLAAGPNEQFF. CDR3 in DNA: TGTGCCAGCAGCTTGGCCGCCGGGCCCAATGAGCAGTTCTTC.

This clonotype was counted once. Since a much larger clone is just one base distant, this may be a read error. The rearrangement joins TRBV30 to TRBJ2-1; D is perhaps TRBD2 (6 bases). Germline values: CDR1 GTSNPN, CDR2 SVGIG (reference sequence). V lost 4 bases to trimming and J lost 10 bases, with 17 bases between them. The CDR3 has 13 amino acids. DNA of the CDR3: TGTGCCTGGACCGCAGGGTGGGGGGACGAGCAGTTCTTC. This translates into CAWTAGWGDEQFF.

The chain carries TRBV7-9 and TRBJ2-3, with D possibly being TRBD1 or TRBD2 (6 bases each). The length of the CDR3 is 14 residues. The V gene's germline CDR1 is SEHNR and CDR2 FQNEAQ (reference sequence). The V gene lost 1 base and the J gene lost 6 bases, with 11 bases spanning the gap. For the CDR3, the DNA is TGTGCCAGCAGCTTAGTGGGGGGCTCGGATACGCAGTATTTT. It specifies CASSLVGGSDTQYF.